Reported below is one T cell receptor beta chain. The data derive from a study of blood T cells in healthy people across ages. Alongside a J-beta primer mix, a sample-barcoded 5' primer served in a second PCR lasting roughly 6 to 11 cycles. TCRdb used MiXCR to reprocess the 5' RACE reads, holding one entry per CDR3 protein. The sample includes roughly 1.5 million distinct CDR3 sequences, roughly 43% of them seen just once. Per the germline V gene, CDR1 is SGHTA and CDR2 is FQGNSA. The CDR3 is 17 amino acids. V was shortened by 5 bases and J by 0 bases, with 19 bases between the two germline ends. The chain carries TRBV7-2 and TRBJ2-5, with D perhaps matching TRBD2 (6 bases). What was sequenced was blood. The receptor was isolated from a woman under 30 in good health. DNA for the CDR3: TGTGCCAGCAGCCCCCTCGGGGGAACAGAGAACCAAGAGACCCAGTACTTC. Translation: CASSPLGGTENQETQYF. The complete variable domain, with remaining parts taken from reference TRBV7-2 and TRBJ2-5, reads GAGVSQSPSNKVTEKGKDVELRCDPISGHTALYWYRQSLGQGLEFLIYFQGNSAPDKSGLPSDRFSAERTGGSVSTLTIQRTQQEDSAVYLCASSPLGGTENQETQYFGPGTRLLVL.